The rows below give T cell receptor beta chains drawn from one sample of a study of shared clonotypes between healthy human individuals. Profiling relied on immunoSEQ multiplex PCR, and the TCRdb table lists in-frame clones only, not all of them. This table holds more than 2 million clones, over 85% found once. Sequencing used naive CD8+ T cells from PBMCs. The receptors were sampled from a man in his late teens or twenties in good health. Some clones in this sample may be carry-over from other donors' samples. The CDR3 runs from the conserved cysteine through the conserved F or W. Each record gives: J gene, clone size, D gene, CDR3 length, V gene, CDR3 protein, CDR3 DNA. The D gene is left open where the match is weak. Clone size is given for some rows only: seen once, a few or many times, or a class if the clone is expanded.

j_gene: TRBJ1-1
abundance: .
d_gene: TRBD1
len: 13
v_gene: TRBV19
CDR3aa: CASSIKGDSEAFF
CDR3nt: TGTGCCAGTAGTATCAAGGGGGACAGTGAAGCTTTCTTT

j_gene: TRBJ2-3
abundance: .
d_gene: TRBD2
len: 15
v_gene: TRBV27
CDR3aa: CASSFGRGSTDTQYF
CDR3nt: TGTGCCAGCAGTTTCGGGAGGGGTAGCACAGATACGCAGTATTTT

j_gene: TRBJ1-2
abundance: .
d_gene: .
len: 14
v_gene: TRBV9
CDR3aa: CASSLGADNYGYTF
CDR3nt: TGTGCCAGCAGCTTAGGGGCGGACAACTATGGCTACACCTTC

j_gene: TRBJ2-1
abundance: .
d_gene: .
len: 16
v_gene: TRBV15
CDR3aa: CATSRVRGGGYNEQFF
CDR3nt: TGTGCCACCAGCAGAGTCCGCGGAGGGGGTTACAATGAGCAGTTCTTC

j_gene: TRBJ2-3
abundance: once
d_gene: .
len: 15
v_gene: TRBV28
CDR3aa: CASSTTSRGTDTQYF
CDR3nt: TGTGCCAGCAGTACGACCTCCCGTGGGACAGATACGCAGTATTTT

j_gene: TRBJ2-5
abundance: once
d_gene: TRBD2
len: 14
v_gene: TRBV27
CDR3aa: CASSPGLAGETQYF
CDR3nt: TGTGCCAGCAGTCCTGGGTTAGCGGGAGAGACCCAGTACTTC

j_gene: TRBJ2-7
abundance: .
d_gene: .
len: 12
v_gene: TRBV5-6
CDR3aa: CASSSTGAEQYF
CDR3nt: TGTGCCAGCAGCTCGACGGGGGCCGAGCAGTACTTC

j_gene: TRBJ1-2
abundance: .
d_gene: .
len: 15
v_gene: TRBV13
CDR3aa: CASSGPGPRRNGYTF
CDR3nt: TGTGCCAGCAGCGGTCCGGGACCCCGGAGGAATGGCTACACCTTC

j_gene: TRBJ2-7
abundance: .
d_gene: .
len: 12
v_gene: TRBV7-8
CDR3aa: CASSSGGSEQYF
CDR3nt: TGTGCCAGCAGCTCCGGGGGCTCCGAGCAGTACTTC

j_gene: TRBJ2-3
abundance: .
d_gene: TRBD2
len: 19
v_gene: TRBV13
CDR3aa: CASSLDRFGLAGGPNTQYF
CDR3nt: TGTGCCAGCAGCTTAGATAGGTTTGGACTAGCGGGAGGGCCAAATACGCAGTATTTT

j_gene: TRBJ2-7
abundance: .
d_gene: .
len: 14
v_gene: TRBV6-5
CDR3aa: CASSPRGPSQEQYF
CDR3nt: TGTGCCAGCAGCCCCCGGGGTCCCTCCCAAGAGCAGTACTTC

j_gene: TRBJ2-2
abundance: .
d_gene: .
len: 17
v_gene: TRBV7-3
CDR3aa: CASSSRTGPTNTGELFF
CDR3nt: TGTGCCAGCAGCTCGCGAACGGGACCAACGAACACCGGGGAGCTGTTTTTT

j_gene: TRBJ2-2
abundance: .
d_gene: .
len: 14
v_gene: TRBV6-5
CDR3aa: CASSYRQGNGELFF
CDR3nt: TGTGCCAGCAGTTACCGGCAGGGGAACGGGGAGCTGTTTTTT

j_gene: TRBJ2-7
abundance: .
d_gene: .
len: 11
v_gene: TRBV29-1
CDR3aa: CSVGLGYEQYF
CDR3nt: TGCAGCGTTGGACTTGGCTACGAGCAGTACTTC

j_gene: TRBJ1-2
abundance: .
d_gene: .
len: 13
v_gene: TRBV7-9
CDR3aa: CASSLMGGYGYTF
CDR3nt: TGTGCCAGCAGCTTAATGGGCGGCTATGGCTACACCTTC

j_gene: TRBJ2-5
abundance: .
d_gene: .
len: 14
v_gene: TRBV7-9
CDR3aa: CASSLKDIWETQYF
CDR3nt: TGTGCCAGCAGCTTAAAGGACATCTGGGAGACCCAGTACTTC

j_gene: TRBJ1-5
abundance: .
d_gene: .
len: 16
v_gene: TRBV4-2
CDR3aa: CASSQDLGAREQPQHF
CDR3nt: TGTGCCAGCAGCCAAGATTTGGGGGCGCGAGAACAGCCCCAGCATTTT

j_gene: TRBJ2-7
abundance: once
d_gene: .
len: 15
v_gene: TRBV27
CDR3aa: CASSFSIVEGSEQYF
CDR3nt: TGTGCCAGCAGTTTCTCCATCGTCGAGGGATCCGAGCAGTACTTC

j_gene: TRBJ1-2
abundance: .
d_gene: TRBD1
len: 13
v_gene: TRBV10-2
CDR3aa: CATTGGISYGYTF
CDR3nt: TGCGCCACCACAGGGGGTATAAGCTATGGCTACACCTTC

j_gene: TRBJ2-3
abundance: .
d_gene: TRBD2
len: 17
v_gene: TRBV28
CDR3aa: CASSLRGLAGGTDTQYF
CDR3nt: TGTGCCAGCAGTTTAAGGGGACTAGCGGGAGGTACTGATACGCAGTATTTT

j_gene: TRBJ1-5
abundance: .
d_gene: TRBD1
len: 16
v_gene: TRBV7-9
CDR3aa: CASSPGGTGGIQPQHF
CDR3nt: TGTGCCAGCAGCCCTGGGGGGACAGGGGGGATTCAGCCCCAGCATTTT

j_gene: TRBJ1-2
abundance: .
d_gene: TRBD1
len: 14
v_gene: TRBV27
CDR3aa: CASSLGRGGYGYTF
CDR3nt: TGTGCCAGCAGTTTGGGCAGGGGGGGATATGGCTACACCTTC

j_gene: TRBJ2-1
abundance: .
d_gene: .
len: 15
v_gene: TRBV6-4
CDR3aa: CASIREGIIYNEQFF
CDR3nt: TGTGCCAGCATTCGCGAGGGGATTATCTACAATGAGCAGTTCTTC

j_gene: TRBJ2-1
abundance: .
d_gene: .
len: 13
v_gene: TRBV29-1
CDR3aa: CSVEPPLYNEQFF
CDR3nt: TGCAGCGTTGAACCTCCCCTTTACAATGAGCAGTTCTTC

j_gene: TRBJ1-2
abundance: .
d_gene: .
len: 14
v_gene: TRBV27
CDR3aa: CASSSRQENYGYTF
CDR3nt: TGTGCCAGCAGTTCCCGACAGGAGAACTATGGCTACACCTTC

j_gene: TRBJ2-5
abundance: .
d_gene: TRBD2
len: 16
v_gene: TRBV30
CDR3aa: CAWSVLTSGGQETQYF
CDR3nt: TGTGCCTGGAGTGTACTGACTAGCGGTGGCCAAGAGACCCAGTACTTC

j_gene: TRBJ2-7
abundance: .
d_gene: .
len: 12
v_gene: TRBV6-6
CDR3aa: CASSWGMDEQYF
CDR3nt: TGTGCCAGCAGTTGGGGGATGGACGAGCAGTACTTC

j_gene: TRBJ2-4
abundance: .
d_gene: .
len: 15
v_gene: TRBV6-6
CDR3aa: CASNNRDGTKNIQYF
CDR3nt: TGTGCCAGCAACAACAGGGATGGGACCAAAAACATTCAGTACTTC

j_gene: TRBJ2-1
abundance: .
d_gene: TRBD2
len: 18
v_gene: TRBV10-3
CDR3aa: CAIRPGLAGGPSIDEQFF
CDR3nt: TGTGCCATACGCCCGGGACTAGCGGGAGGGCCCTCGATAGATGAGCAGTTCTTC

j_gene: TRBJ2-7
abundance: .
d_gene: .
len: 15
v_gene: TRBV5-6
CDR3aa: CASSPPAVRFYEQYF
CDR3nt: TGTGCCAGCAGCCCCCCGGCAGTACGATTCTACGAGCAGTACTTC

j_gene: TRBJ2-7
abundance: .
d_gene: .
len: 14
v_gene: TRBV25-1
CDR3aa: CATGIGEGNYEQYF
CDR3nt: TGTGCCACCGGTATAGGGGAAGGGAACTACGAGCAGTACTTC